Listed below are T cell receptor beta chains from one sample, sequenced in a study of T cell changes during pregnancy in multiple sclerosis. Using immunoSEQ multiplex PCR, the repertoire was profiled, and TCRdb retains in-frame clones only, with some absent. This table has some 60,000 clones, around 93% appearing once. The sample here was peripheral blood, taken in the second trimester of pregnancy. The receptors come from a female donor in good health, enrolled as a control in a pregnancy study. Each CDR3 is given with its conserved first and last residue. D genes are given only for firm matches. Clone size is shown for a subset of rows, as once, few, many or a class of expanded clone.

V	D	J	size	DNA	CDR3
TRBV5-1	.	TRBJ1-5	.	TGCGCCAGCAGCCTAGACGGTCCCAATCAGCCCCAGCATTTT	CASSLDGPNQPQHF
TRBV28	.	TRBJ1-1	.	TGTGCCAGCAGACGCATTACTGTTGAAGCTTTCTTT	CASRRITVEAFF
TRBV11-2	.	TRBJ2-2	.	TGTGCCAGCAGGTTCTTCCCGAACACCGGGGAGCTGTTTTTT	CASRFFPNTGELFF
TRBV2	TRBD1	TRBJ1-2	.	TGTGCCAGCAGTGAGGTGTGGGGGACAGGGACGAATGGCTACACCTTC	CASSEVWGTGTNGYTF
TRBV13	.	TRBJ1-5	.	TGTGCCAGCAGCCGGCGAACACCCCCGGTTCGGGAGCCCCAGCATTTT	CASSRRTPPVREPQHF
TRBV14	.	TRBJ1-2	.	TGTGCCAGCAGCCATGGTTACCGCGATGGCTACACCTTC	CASSHGYRDGYTF
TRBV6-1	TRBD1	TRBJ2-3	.	TGTGCCAGCAGTGACCCCAGGACAGGGGAAACGCAGTATTTT	CASSDPRTGETQYF
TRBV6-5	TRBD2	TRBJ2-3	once	TGTGCCAGCAGTTTTGGAGCGGGACCATATACGCAGTATTTT	CASSFGAGPYTQYF
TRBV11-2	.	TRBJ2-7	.	TGTGCCAGCAGCCAATACAGGTTTTCCTACGAGCAGTACTTC	CASSQYRFSYEQYF
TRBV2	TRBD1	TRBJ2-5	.	TGTGCCAGCAGTGCGCAAGGGGGCGAGGAGACCCAGTACTTC	CASSAQGGEETQYF
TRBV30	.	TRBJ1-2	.	TGTGCCTGGAGTGTGGCCAGTAACTATGGCTACACCTTC	CAWSVASNYGYTF
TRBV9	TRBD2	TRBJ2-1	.	TGTGCCAGCAGCGCCGTTAGCGGGAGGGTGGGCAATGAGCAGTTCTTC	CASSAVSGRVGNEQFF
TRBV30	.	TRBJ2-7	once	TGTGCCTGGAGCACAAACCCCATCACCGAGCAGTACTTC	CAWSTNPITEQYF
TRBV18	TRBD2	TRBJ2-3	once	TGTGCCAGCTCGCCGGGACTAGCGGGAGGGCCTGGCACAGATACGCAGTATTTT	CASSPGLAGGPGTDTQYF
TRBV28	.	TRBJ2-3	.	TGTGCCAGCAAGGAGAGTCCAGATACGCAGTATTTT	CASKESPDTQYF
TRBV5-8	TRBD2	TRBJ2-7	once	TGTGCCAGCAGCTTTGACCAGCGGGAGTTCGAGCAGTACTTC	CASSFDQREFEQYF
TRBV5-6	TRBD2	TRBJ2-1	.	TGTGCCAGCAGTTCAGGGGGAGCGGGAGGGTTAAATGAGCAGTTCTTC	CASSSGGAGGLNEQFF
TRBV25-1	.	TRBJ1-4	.	TGTGCCAGCAGTGAACCAGGGGCCCTCTCAACTAATGAAAAACTGTTTTTT	CASSEPGALSTNEKLFF
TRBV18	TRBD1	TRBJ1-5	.	TGTGCCAGCTCACCTACAGGGGACCTCCAGGGACCCCAGCATTTT	CASSPTGDLQGPQHF
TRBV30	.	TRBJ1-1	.	TGTGCCTGGAGTGGGCAGATAAACACTGAAGCTTTCTTT	CAWSGQINTEAFF
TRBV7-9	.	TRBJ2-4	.	TGTGCCAGCAGCCTAGGTTCGAACATTCAGTACTTC	CASSLGSNIQYF
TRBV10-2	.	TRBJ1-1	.	TGCGCCAGCAGTTATAGTTACTACAAGGATAAGAACACTGAAGCTTTCTTT	CASSYSYYKDKNTEAFF
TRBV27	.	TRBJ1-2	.	TGTGCCAGCAGTTCTCGACAGGATGGGGGCTACACCTTC	CASSSRQDGGYTF
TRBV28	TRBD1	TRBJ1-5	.	TGTGCCAGCGGGACAGGTCGTCAGCCCCAGCATTTT	CASGTGRQPQHF
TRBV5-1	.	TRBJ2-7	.	TGCGCCAGCAGCCAAAACTACGAGCAGTACTTC	CASSQNYEQYF
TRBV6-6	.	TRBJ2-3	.	TGTGCCAGCAGTTACTCCCGGGACTCTAGCACAGATACGCAGTATTTT	CASSYSRDSSTDTQYF
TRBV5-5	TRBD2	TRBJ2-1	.	TGTGCCAGCAGCCTTCCGGCTAGCGGTACCTACAATGAGCAGTTCTTC	CASSLPASGTYNEQFF
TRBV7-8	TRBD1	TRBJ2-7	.	TGTGCCAGCAGCCCCAGACAGGGGCAAGGCCTACTTGGGCCCTACGAGCAGTACTTC	CASSPRQGQGLLGPYEQYF